The rows below give T cell receptor beta chains drawn from one sample of a study of T cells after posttransplantation cyclophosphamide. Sequencing was performed with immunoSEQ multiplex PCR; in TCRdb, only in-frame clones are kept and a portion is missing. Altogether tens of thousands of clones were found in the sample, and no singletons occur. The sequencing sample was made of PBMCs. All receptors come from a woman aged 45-60 years in good health and a related stem cell transplant donor. Both conserved end residues are part of each CDR3. Fields, in order: V gene, CDR3 protein.

TRBV4-2 CASSSQGLEGPGTQYF
TRBV18 CASSPQLLAGGTDTQYF
TRBV6-5 CASSSRGGRGEKLFF
TRBV14 CASSHLDRANTIYF
TRBV9 CASSVNQAGNTIYF
TRBV27 CASSQDRAAYEQYF
TRBV18 CASSPQGKEYF
TRBV9 CASSVEGRGQTQYF
TRBV6-1 CASIVRQGGYEQYF
TRBV7-2 CASSSRAGGSNEQFF
TRBV5-6 CASSPSTGTEAFF
TRBV6-2/TRBV6-3 CASSYGLPNTEAFF
TRBV19 CASSMIPHTANTGELFF
TRBV28 CASSAAQGVFF
TRBV6-2/TRBV6-3 CASSQAYRGYGYTF
TRBV7-2 CASSLAGTGNTEAFF
TRBV13 CASSLRQGKGYEQYF
TRBV6-1 CASSEVGPLGVTF